This T cell receptor (beta chain) came from a study of T cell changes during pregnancy in multiple sclerosis. Sequencing was performed with immunoSEQ multiplex PCR; in TCRdb, only in-frame clones are kept and a portion is missing. The sample has approximately 73,000 clones, approximately 92% seen once. The CDR3 runs 16 residues. V was cut by 4 bases and J by 0 bases, with 13 bases left in between. Looked up from germline, CDR1 is SGHTS and CDR2 is YDEGEE. This clone was recorded once. This sequence originates from a female donor with multiple sclerosis, enrolled in a pregnancy study. Sequencing was performed on CD4+ T cells from peripheral blood mononuclear cells, taken before pregnancy. The chain is built from TRBV5-8 and TRBJ1-4; weak D call: TRBD1 (5 bases). The CDR3 spells CASSQSAGATNEKLFF. The CDR3 nucleotides are TGTGCCAGCAGCCAATCCGCGGGGGCAACTAATGAAAAACTGTTTTTT.